The clone carrying this TCR beta chain was detected ten times or more. Building of the TCR beta libraries involved iRepertoire HTBI primers and Arm-PCR of CDR3 regions. TCRdb reprocessed the multiplex PCR reads via MiXCR and lists one record per CDR3 protein. The repertoire holds about 500,000 distinct CDR3 sequences, 15% to 20% seen once, with over 9% in the top ten. Looked up from germline, CDR1 is MNHEY and CDR2 is SMNVEV (reference sequence). This CDR3 is built from 14 residues. The V end was cut by 2 bases, the J end by 7 bases, with 15 bases between. Time point in this sample: newly diagnosed GD, antithyroid drugs for less than 3 months. PBMC RNA served as the TCR library source. The patient group derived from an endocrinology department in Xi'an, China. The data were obtained in a study of regulatory T cells in long-lasting Graves disease. The same specimen was also included in a second study, on T cells in Graves' hyperthyroidism and ophthalmopathy. That work contributes: With the HTBI primer set, the TCR CDR3 went through a first round of RT-PCR. Ophthalmopathy stood apart from stable hyperthyroidism in a 13 V-J model. The model identified upcoming ophthalmopathy a median about 6.5 months ahead of onset.

The chain joins TRBV27 to TRBJ2-7; no firm D call. This receptor was identified in a man aged 35 to 55 with Graves disease. The material was peripheral blood mononuclear cells (PBMCs), obtained at new diagnosis, from a patient treated with antithyroid drugs. The CDR3 protein is CASSLPSLIGEQYF. The CDR3 nucleotides are TGTGCCAGCAGTTTACCCTCCTTGATTGGGGAGCAGTACTTC.